These T cell receptor beta chains were read from a single sample in a study of CD8+ T cells in alopecia areata. The protocol was immunoSEQ multiplex PCR, while the TCRdb copy is restricted to in-frame clones and leaves out a portion. The table lists more than 200,000 clones, approximately 40% of them singletons, with around 3% in the top ten. The input for sequencing was CD4+ T cells sorted from blood, taken at roughly week 36, from a patient treated with tofacitinib. Receptor source: a human donor with alopecia areata. Both conserved end residues are part of each CDR3. A D gene is named only where the DNA matches it firmly. A row's size may be missing; if present it is once, few, many or a size class.

d_gene: TRBD1
abundance: -
v_gene: TRBV30
j_gene: TRBJ2-1
CDR3aa: CAWTGGIYNEQFF
CDR3nt: TGTGCCTGGACAGGGGGCATTTACAATGAGCAGTTCTTC

d_gene: TRBD2
abundance: -
v_gene: TRBV29-1
j_gene: TRBJ2-7
CDR3aa: CSAELAESYEQYF
CDR3nt: TGCAGCGCCGAACTAGCGGAGAGCTACGAGCAGTACTTC

d_gene: -
abundance: few
v_gene: TRBV2
j_gene: TRBJ2-3
CDR3aa: CASSTRDTQYF
CDR3nt: TGTGCCAGCAGCACAAGGGATACGCAGTATTTT

d_gene: -
abundance: -
v_gene: TRBV9
j_gene: TRBJ2-7
CDR3aa: CASSSQQGLAYEQYF
CDR3nt: TGTGCCAGCAGCTCTCAACAGGGTCTGGCGTACGAGCAGTACTTC

d_gene: -
abundance: -
v_gene: TRBV14
j_gene: TRBJ2-1
CDR3aa: CASSQDLRAGSVEQFF
CDR3nt: TGTGCCAGCAGCCAAGATCTACGGGCAGGGAGCGTTGAGCAGTTCTTC

d_gene: -
abundance: -
v_gene: TRBV5-1
j_gene: TRBJ1-2
CDR3aa: CASSFEQARGYTF
CDR3nt: TGCGCCAGCAGCTTCGAACAGGCCCGGGGCTACACCTTC

d_gene: -
abundance: -
v_gene: TRBV18
j_gene: TRBJ2-6
CDR3aa: CASSPITTGANVLTF
CDR3nt: TGTGCCAGCTCACCAATTACCACCGGGGCCAACGTCCTGACTTTC

d_gene: TRBD2
abundance: -
v_gene: TRBV5-1
j_gene: TRBJ2-5
CDR3aa: CASSFAAGKQETQYF
CDR3nt: TGCGCCAGCAGCTTCGCAGCGGGGAAACAAGAGACCCAGTACTTC

d_gene: TRBD1
abundance: few
v_gene: TRBV7-2
j_gene: TRBJ2-3
CDR3aa: CASSLESPGTGALTQYF
CDR3nt: TGTGCCAGCAGCTTAGAGTCCCCCGGGACAGGGGCCCTTACGCAGTATTTT

d_gene: -
abundance: -
v_gene: TRBV30
j_gene: TRBJ1-5
CDR3aa: CAWSVLGEGSNQPQHF
CDR3nt: TGTGCCTGGAGTGTGTTGGGGGAGGGTAGCAATCAGCCCCAGCATTTT

d_gene: -
abundance: -
v_gene: TRBV2
j_gene: TRBJ1-2
CDR3aa: CASRLRPDRPGGYTF
CDR3nt: TGTGCCAGCAGACTGAGACCCGACAGGCCAGGTGGCTACACCTTC

d_gene: -
abundance: few
v_gene: TRBV2
j_gene: TRBJ2-7
CDR3aa: CASSTQAYEQYF
CDR3nt: TGTGCCAGCAGCACACAGGCCTACGAGCAGTACTTC

d_gene: TRBD2
abundance: -
v_gene: TRBV5-4
j_gene: TRBJ2-1
CDR3aa: CASSPGTSGSLYNEQFF
CDR3nt: TGTGCCAGCAGCCCCGGGACTAGCGGGAGTCTCTACAATGAGCAGTTCTTC

d_gene: TRBD2
abundance: -
v_gene: TRBV7-9
j_gene: TRBJ2-3
CDR3aa: CASTRAGGPPDTQYF
CDR3nt: TGTGCCAGCACCCGGGCGGGAGGGCCCCCAGATACGCAGTATTTT

d_gene: -
abundance: -
v_gene: TRBV5-1
j_gene: TRBJ2-2
CDR3aa: CASSLLNTGELFF
CDR3nt: TGCGCCAGCAGCTTACTGAACACCGGGGAGCTGTTTTTT

d_gene: TRBD1
abundance: few
v_gene: TRBV29-1
j_gene: TRBJ1-1
CDR3aa: CSVEGQPFTEAFF
CDR3nt: TGCAGCGTTGAGGGACAGCCCTTCACTGAAGCTTTCTTT

d_gene: -
abundance: -
v_gene: TRBV11-2
j_gene: TRBJ2-7
CDR3aa: CASSLEGARHEQYF
CDR3nt: TGTGCCAGCAGCTTAGAGGGGGCACGTCACGAGCAGTACTTC

d_gene: TRBD2
abundance: few
v_gene: TRBV29-1
j_gene: TRBJ2-4
CDR3aa: CSVGGLASSDIQYF
CDR3nt: TGCAGCGTTGGCGGACTAGCGTCTTCGGACATTCAGTACTTC

d_gene: TRBD1
abundance: -
v_gene: TRBV30
j_gene: TRBJ1-1
CDR3aa: CARRDRDSPAKNTEAFF
CDR3nt: TGTGCCCGCAGGGACAGGGACTCACCAGCTAAGAACACTGAAGCTTTCTTT

d_gene: -
abundance: -
v_gene: TRBV18
j_gene: TRBJ2-7
CDR3aa: CASSPERRESSYEQYF
CDR3nt: TGTGCCAGCTCACCGGAGCGCAGGGAAAGCTCCTACGAGCAGTACTTC

d_gene: TRBD2
abundance: -
v_gene: TRBV9
j_gene: TRBJ2-1
CDR3aa: CASSVVELAGDNEQFF
CDR3nt: TGTGCCAGCAGCGTAGTGGAACTAGCGGGAGACAATGAGCAGTTCTTC

d_gene: -
abundance: -
v_gene: TRBV29-1
j_gene: TRBJ1-5
CDR3aa: CSVVRGTNQPQHF
CDR3nt: TGCAGCGTTGTACGCGGGACTAATCAGCCCCAGCATTTT

d_gene: -
abundance: -
v_gene: TRBV30
j_gene: TRBJ1-5
CDR3aa: CAWSVASTREPQHF
CDR3nt: TGTGCCTGGAGTGTAGCCAGCACTAGGGAGCCCCAGCATTTT

d_gene: TRBD1
abundance: few
v_gene: TRBV28
j_gene: TRBJ2-1
CDR3aa: CASSPQGASYNEQFF
CDR3nt: TGTGCCAGCAGCCCTCAGGGGGCCTCCTACAATGAGCAGTTCTTC

d_gene: TRBD2
abundance: few
v_gene: TRBV6-6
j_gene: TRBJ2-3
CDR3aa: CASILAGGSDTQYF
CDR3nt: TGTGCCAGCATCTTGGCGGGAGGATCAGATACGCAGTATTTT

d_gene: TRBD1
abundance: -
v_gene: TRBV6-4
j_gene: TRBJ2-7
CDR3aa: CASPGTGELGEGYEQYF
CDR3nt: TGTGCCAGTCCGGGGACAGGGGAACTAGGAGAAGGGTACGAGCAGTACTTC

d_gene: TRBD2
abundance: few
v_gene: TRBV2
j_gene: TRBJ2-1
CDR3aa: CASSSGTSNNEQFF
CDR3nt: TGTGCCAGCAGCTCCGGGACTAGCAACAATGAGCAGTTCTTC

d_gene: -
abundance: -
v_gene: TRBV30
j_gene: TRBJ1-1
CDR3aa: CAWYAHSGNWANTEAFF
CDR3nt: TGTGCCTGGTACGCCCACAGCGGGAATTGGGCGAACACTGAAGCTTTCTTT

d_gene: -
abundance: few
v_gene: TRBV6-5
j_gene: TRBJ2-7
CDR3aa: CASSYSSAGGSYEQYF
CDR3nt: TGTGCCAGCAGTTACTCGAGTGCCGGCGGCTCCTACGAGCAGTACTTC

d_gene: -
abundance: few
v_gene: TRBV29-1
j_gene: TRBJ2-3
CDR3aa: CSASIVADTQYF
CDR3nt: TGCAGCGCTTCAATAGTTGCAGATACGCAGTATTTT

d_gene: -
abundance: few
v_gene: TRBV29-1
j_gene: TRBJ2-1
CDR3aa: CSVEKPNEQFF
CDR3nt: TGCAGCGTTGAAAAGCCGAATGAGCAGTTCTTC

d_gene: -
abundance: few
v_gene: TRBV19
j_gene: TRBJ2-5
CDR3aa: CASSSHQETQYF
CDR3nt: TGTGCCAGTAGTTCCCATCAGGAGACCCAGTACTTC

d_gene: -
abundance: few
v_gene: TRBV7-2
j_gene: TRBJ1-1
CDR3aa: CASSLDLGVGAFF
CDR3nt: TGTGCCAGCAGCTTAGACCTCGGGGTGGGGGCTTTCTTT

d_gene: -
abundance: -
v_gene: TRBV29-1
j_gene: TRBJ1-5
CDR3aa: CSTREGDQPQHF
CDR3nt: TGCAGCACCAGGGAGGGGGACCAGCCCCAGCATTTT

d_gene: -
abundance: few
v_gene: TRBV28
j_gene: TRBJ1-5
CDR3aa: CASKEGNQPQHF
CDR3nt: TGTGCCAGCAAGGAGGGGAATCAGCCCCAGCATTTT

d_gene: -
abundance: -
v_gene: TRBV19
j_gene: TRBJ1-2
CDR3aa: CASSILGQYGYTF
CDR3nt: TGTGCCAGTAGTATCCTAGGACAGTATGGCTACACCTTC

d_gene: TRBD1
abundance: few
v_gene: TRBV7-8
j_gene: TRBJ1-3
CDR3aa: CASSPWTGSGNTIYF
CDR3nt: TGTGCCAGCAGCCCGTGGACAGGGTCCGGAAACACCATATATTTT

d_gene: -
abundance: -
v_gene: TRBV29-1
j_gene: TRBJ2-3
CDR3aa: CSVARDSTDTQYF
CDR3nt: TGCAGCGTTGCCAGGGATAGCACAGATACGCAGTATTTT

d_gene: -
abundance: -
v_gene: TRBV2
j_gene: TRBJ2-7
CDR3aa: CASRTGDEQYF
CDR3nt: TGTGCCAGCAGGACGGGGGACGAGCAGTACTTC

d_gene: -
abundance: -
v_gene: TRBV25-1
j_gene: TRBJ2-7
CDR3aa: CASSEAGLRNEQYF
CDR3nt: TGTGCCAGCAGTGAAGCCGGCCTCAGGAACGAGCAGTACTTC